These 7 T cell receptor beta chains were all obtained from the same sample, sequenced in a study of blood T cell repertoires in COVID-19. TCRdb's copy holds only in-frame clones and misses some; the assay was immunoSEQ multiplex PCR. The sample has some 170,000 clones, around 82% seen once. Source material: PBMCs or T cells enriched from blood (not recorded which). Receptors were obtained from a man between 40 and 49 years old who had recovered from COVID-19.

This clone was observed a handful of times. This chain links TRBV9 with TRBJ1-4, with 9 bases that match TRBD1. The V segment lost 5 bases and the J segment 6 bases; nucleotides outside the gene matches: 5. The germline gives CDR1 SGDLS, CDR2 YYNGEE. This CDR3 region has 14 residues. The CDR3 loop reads CASSDRDRDEKLFF. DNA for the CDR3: TGTGCCAGCAGTGACCGGGACAGGGATGAAAAACTGTTTTTT.

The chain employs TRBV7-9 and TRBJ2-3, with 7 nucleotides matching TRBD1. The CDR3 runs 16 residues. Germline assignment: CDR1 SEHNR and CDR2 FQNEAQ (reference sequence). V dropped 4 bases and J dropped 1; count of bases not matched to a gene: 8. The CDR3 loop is CASSSGQPSRTDTQYF. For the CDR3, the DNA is TGTGCCAGCAGCTCGGGACAGCCCTCCCGCACAGATACGCAGTATTTT. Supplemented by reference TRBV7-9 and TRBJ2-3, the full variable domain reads DTGVSQNPRHKITKRGQNVTFRCDPISEHNRLYWYRQTLGQGPEFLTYFQNEAQLEKSRLLSDRFSAERPKGSFSTLEIQRTEQGDSAMYLCASSSGQPSRTDTQYFGPGTRLTVL.

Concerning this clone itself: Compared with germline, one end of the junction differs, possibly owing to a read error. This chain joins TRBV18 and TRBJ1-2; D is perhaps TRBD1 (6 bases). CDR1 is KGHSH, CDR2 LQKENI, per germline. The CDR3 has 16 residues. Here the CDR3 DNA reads TGTGCCAGCTCACCACCGATCCCGGGCAGGGGACCGGAGTTGGCCTTC. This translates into CASSPPIPGRGPELAF.

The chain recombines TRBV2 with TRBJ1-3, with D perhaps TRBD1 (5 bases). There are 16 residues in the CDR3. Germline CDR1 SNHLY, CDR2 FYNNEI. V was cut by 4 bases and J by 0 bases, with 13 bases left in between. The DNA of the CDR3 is TGTGCCAGCAGTGTCCGACGGGGGGACTCTGGAAACACCATATATTTT. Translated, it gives CASSVRRGDSGNTIYF.

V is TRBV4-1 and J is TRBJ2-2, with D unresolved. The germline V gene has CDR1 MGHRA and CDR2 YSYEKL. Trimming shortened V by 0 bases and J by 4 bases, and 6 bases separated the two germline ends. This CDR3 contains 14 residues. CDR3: CASSQEWSTGELFF. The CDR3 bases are TGCGCCAGCAGCCAAGAATGGAGCACCGGGGAGCTGTTTTTT.

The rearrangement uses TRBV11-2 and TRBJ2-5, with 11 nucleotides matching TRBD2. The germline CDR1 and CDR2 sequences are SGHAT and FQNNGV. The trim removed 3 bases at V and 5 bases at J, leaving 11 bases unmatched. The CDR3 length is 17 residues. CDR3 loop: CASSFSLAGGLGETQYF. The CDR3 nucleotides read TGTGCCAGCAGCTTCTCTTTAGCGGGGGGGCTTGGGGAGACCCAGTACTTC. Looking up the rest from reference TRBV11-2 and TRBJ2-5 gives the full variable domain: EAGVAQSPRYKIIEKRQSVAFWCNPISGHATLYWYQQILGQGPKLLIQFQNNGVVDDSQLPKDRFSAERLKGVDSTLKIQPAKLEDSAVYLCASSFSLAGGLGETQYFGPGTRLLVL.

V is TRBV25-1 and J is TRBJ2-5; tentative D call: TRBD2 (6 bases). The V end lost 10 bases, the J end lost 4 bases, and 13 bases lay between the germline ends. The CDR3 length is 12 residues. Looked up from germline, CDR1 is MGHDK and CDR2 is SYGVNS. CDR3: CATLDYLETQYF. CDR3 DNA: TGTGCCACCCTGGACTACCTAGAGACCCAGTACTTC.